This T cell receptor beta chain emerged from a study of radiotherapy plus CTLA-4 blockade in lung cancer. The overall study: Objective responses were seen in about a sixth of patients, disease control in less than 40%. Overall study findings and caveats: Researchers report tumor-derived TCR clones expanding in blood after radiotherapy plus ipilimumab. Response was reportedly best predicted by early blood T cell clone dynamics, with interferon-beta.

As concerns this clone: Its matching antigen is unknown.

Germline values: CDR1 MNHEY, CDR2 SVGAGI. The V and J ends lost 8 bases and 3 bases, in that order; junction bases with no gene match: 4. The CDR3 totals 14 residues. Clones were read by immunoSEQ multiplex PCR, and TCRdb kept only the in-frame ones, dropping some. Of approximately 94,000 clones listed, around 84% are singletons. V and J are TRBV6-5 and TRBJ2-2, with TRBD2 identical over 9 bases. The sample consisted of peripheral blood, taken from a patient treated with radiotherapy plus ipilimumab. The TCR sequence derives from a human donor with non-small cell lung cancer that progressed on radiotherapy plus ipilimumab. In DNA, the CDR3 is TGTGCCAGCCGACTAGCGGAATACACCGGGGAGCTGTTTTTT. Its protein product is CASRLAEYTGELFF.